This TCR beta chain was sequenced for a study of T cell changes during pregnancy in multiple sclerosis. Sequencing was performed with immunoSEQ multiplex PCR; in TCRdb, only in-frame clones are kept and a portion is missing. This table holds around 69,000 clones, just over 90% found once. This CDR3 contains 16 residues. With V trimmed by 2 bases and J by 2 bases, 6 bases remained unmatched. Germline assignment: CDR1 MNHEY and CDR2 SVGAGI. This material consisted of peripheral blood, taken in the third trimester of pregnancy. The TCR was taken from a female donor with multiple sclerosis, enrolled in a pregnancy study. The chain uses TRBV6-5 and TRBJ1-2; 9 bases agree with TRBD1. The DNA for the CDR3 is TGTGCCAGCAGTTACGGACGGGACAGGGCAAACTATGGCTACACCTTC. Translated: CASSYGRDRANYGYTF.